A single sample is the source of the 27 T cell receptor beta chains below, sequenced in a study of OX40 agonist ivuxolimab in advanced cancers. Libraries were constructed by the immunoSEQ multiplex PCR assay. The source is immuneACCESS, and TCRdb retained only in-frame sequences with V and J called. Part of the clones is not carried over; for the studies checked, unresolved V genes explain less than half of this, and the remainder is unexplained. In this sample the table shows about 20,000 clones, less than 85% of which occur a single time. Clones ranked in the top ten supply 50% to 65% of the sample. The sequenced sample was CD4+ or CD8+ T cells sorted from blood, obtained in a trial of the OX40 agonist ivuxolimab. The receptors originated from an adult with an advanced solid tumor such as melanoma, head and neck, liver or kidney cancer.

The chain carries TRBV28 and TRBJ2-1; 11 bases map to TRBD1. CDR3 size: 15 residues. The V and J ends lost 6 bases and 3 bases, in that order; junction bases with no gene match: 4. The germline V gene encodes CDR1 MDHEN and CDR2 SYDVKM. The CDR3 loop is CASRTGTGGYNEQFF. The CDR3 DNA is TGTGCCAGCAGAACCGGGACAGGGGGCTACAATGAGCAGTTCTTC. Complete variable domain (other parts from reference TRBV28 and TRBJ2-1): DVKVTQSSRYLVKRTGEKVFLECVQDMDHENMFWYRQDPGLGLRLIYFSYDVKMKEKGDIPEGYSVSREKKERFSLILESASTNQTSMYLCASRTGTGGYNEQFFGPGTRLTVL.

The chain couples TRBV29-1 to TRBJ2-7; 10 bases line up with TRBD1. The CDR3 runs to 14 residues. CDR1 and CDR2 from the germline V gene are SQVTM and ANQGSEA. With 4 bases clipped from V and 2 bases from J, the junction kept 5 bases outside the gene matches. Written as DNA, the CDR3 is TGCAGCGTTGTATTTGGGACAGGGGCCTACGAGCAGTACTTC. Translation gives CSVVFGTGAYEQYF.

The gene calls are TRBV11-2 and TRBJ1-3; D is unclear. The germline CDR1 and CDR2 sequences are SGHAT and FQNNGV. Trimming left V 2 bases short and J 0 bases short, with 8 bases between. The CDR3 length is 15 residues. CDR3 loop: CASSLSSSSGNTIYF. CDR3 bases: TGTGCCAGCAGCTTATCCAGCTCCTCTGGAAACACCATATATTTT.

The CDR3 sequence: CASSVSGMETQYF. The CDR3 DNA reads as TGTGCCAGCAGCGTTTCGGGGATGGAGACCCAGTACTTC. The chain carries TRBV9 and TRBJ2-5; weak D call: TRBD2 (5 bases). CDR1 and CDR2 from the germline V gene are SGDLS and YYNGEE. Trimming stripped 2 bases from V and 5 bases from J, with 10 bases between. The CDR3 spans 13 residues.

This clone was seen repeatedly, ten times or more. The chain couples TRBV2 to TRBJ2-1, with no clear D. The CDR3 is 11 residues long. Trimming took 3 bases from V and 4 from J, leaving 1 base between them. Germline CDR1 reads SNHLY; CDR2 reads FYNNEI. CDR3: CASSDYNEQFF. The CDR3, as DNA: TGTGCCAGCAGTGATTACAATGAGCAGTTCTTC.

The rearrangement uses TRBV4-3 and TRBJ2-7; 11 nucleotides match TRBD2. The J segment lost 3 bases and the V segment lost 3 bases, leaving 4 bases of the junction unmatched. The CDR3 spans 15 residues. Germline V lookup: CDR1 LGHNA, CDR2 YSLEER. The CDR3 DNA reads TGCGCCAGCAGCCATGGGACTAGCGGCCTCTACGAGCAGTACTTC. Amino acids: CASSHGTSGLYEQYF.

The sample holds one count of this clone. The chain uses TRBV7-9 and TRBJ2-7, with TRBD2 identical over 7 bases. Germline V lookup: CDR1 SEHNR, CDR2 FQNEAQ (reference sequence). The CDR3 consists of 14 residues. The V gene end was trimmed by 3 bases and the J gene end by 2 bases; junction bases not matched to a gene: 4. The CDR3 bases are TGTGCCAGCAGCTTCGCGGGGGATGCCTACGAGCAGTACTTC. Its protein is CASSFAGDAYEQYF.

The chain carries TRBV7-2 and TRBJ2-3; D is unclear. The CDR3 loop spans 12 amino acids. Germline CDR1 is SGHTA and CDR2 is FQGNSA. V was trimmed by 5 bases and J by 10 bases, leaving 13 bases between them. The CDR3 DNA sequence: TGTGCCAGCAGCCCCACCGGCCACCCGCAGTATTTT. Amino acids: CASSPTGHPQYF.

This rearrangement joins TRBV6-5 to TRBJ2-7, with 10 bases fitting TRBD1. Trimming removed 6 bases from V and 11 bases from J; junction bases left unmatched: 10. CDR1 is MNHEY and CDR2 is SVGAGI in the germline V gene. The CDR3 is 13 residues long. The chain's CDR3 is CASSSTSGTGEYF. CDR3 in DNA: TGTGCCAGCAGCTCTACTTCCGGGACAGGGGAGTACTTC.

The DNA of the CDR3 is TGCGCCAGCAGCCCGCCGGAGGGGGAGCAAGTCTACGAGCAGTACTTC. Its translation: CASSPPEGEQVYEQYF. This chain connects TRBV5-1 to TRBJ2-7, with D perhaps matching TRBD1 or TRBD2 (6 bases each). This CDR3 has 16 amino acids. Trimming removed 4 bases from V and 3 bases from J, with 20 bases in between. Germline V gives CDR1 SGHRS, CDR2 YFSETQ. Drawing the rest from reference TRBV5-1 and TRBJ2-7, the complete variable domain is KAGVTQTPRYLIKTRGQQVTLSCSPISGHRSVSWYQQTPGQGLQFLFEYFSETQRNKGNFPGRFSGRQFSNSRSEMNVSTLELGDSALYLCASSPPEGEQVYEQYFGPGTRLTVT.

V usage is TRBV11-2 and J usage is TRBJ2-1, with D unclear. Germline values: CDR1 SGHAT, CDR2 FQNNGV. Between the trimmed V and J ends, which lost 4 bases and 0 bases, there was a span of 13 bases. There are 16 residues in the CDR3. CDR3 coding DNA: TGTGCCAGCAGCTACCCTACAGCCGCCTCCTACAATGAGCAGTTCTTC. It encodes CASSYPTAASYNEQFF.

The V gene is TRBV5-1, the J gene TRBJ2-5; weak D call: TRBD2 (5 bases). The J call may be in error: the DNA end matches TRBJ2-7 better. Germline CDR1 and CDR2: SGHRS and YFSETQ. CDR3 length: 14 residues. Here the CDR3 DNA reads TGCGCCAGCAGCGCGACGGGGAGCTCCTACGAGCAGTACTTC. Its protein is CASSATGSSYEQYF.

The chain combines TRBV28 with TRBJ1-2, with TRBD1 identical over 7 bases. CDR1 and CDR2 (germline): MDHEN, SYDVKM. The CDR3 has 13 residues. J lost 8 bases, V lost 3 bases, and 6 bases had no gene match. The CDR3 DNA reads TGTGCCAGCAGTTTGGAGGGGGCGCCAGGCTACACCTTC. Translated, it gives CASSLEGAPGYTF.

This chain joins TRBV2 and TRBJ2-7; either TRBD1 or TRBD2 may fit D (5 bases each). CDR1 SNHLY and CDR2 FYNNEI come from the germline V gene. Trimming stripped 6 bases from V and 6 bases from J, with 15 bases between. This CDR3 is 13 amino acids long. This CDR3 is CASRVVTGGEQYF. The CDR3 coding sequence is TGTGCCAGCAGGGTGGTTACTGGGGGCGAGCAGTACTTC.

This sequence joins TRBV7-8 and TRBJ1-4; no clear D gene. V was trimmed by 3 bases and J by 0 bases, leaving 14 bases between them. The V gene's germline CDR1 is SGHVS and CDR2 FQNEAQ. This CDR3 has 17 amino acids. The CDR3 protein is CASSFLDTLATNEKLFF. The DNA for the CDR3 is TGTGCCAGCAGCTTCCTCGATACGCTTGCAACTAATGAAAAACTGTTTTTT.

V is TRBV5-6 and J is TRBJ2-7; 7 positions agree with TRBD1. CDR1 and CDR2 from the germline V gene are SGHDT and YYEEEE. V shed 4 bases and J 6 bases; nucleotides not matched to a gene: 4. This CDR3 is 12 amino acids long. CDR3: CASSNDRVEQYF. CDR3 nucleotide sequence: TGTGCCAGCAGCAACGACAGGGTCGAGCAGTACTTC.

The gene calls are TRBV6-5 and TRBJ2-1, with D perhaps given as TRBD1 or TRBD2 (5 bases each). The CDR3 consists of 14 residues. Trimming shortened V by 0 bases and J by 3 bases, and 6 bases separated the two germline ends. Germline-derived CDR1 and CDR2 are MNHEY and SVGAGI. The CDR3 DNA reads as TGTGCCAGCAGTTACTCGGGGGACTACAATGAGCAGTTCTTC. It is translated as CASSYSGDYNEQFF.

The table lists this clone with a count of one. The chain uses TRBV4-3 and TRBJ2-1; 12 positions match TRBD2. Germline V lookup: CDR1 LGHNA, CDR2 YSLEER. Trimming took 4 bases from V and 4 from J; bases not matched to a gene: 5. The CDR3 contains 16 residues. The CDR3 DNA sequence: TGCGCCAGCAGCCGAGAACTAGCGGGGGGTTACAATGAGCAGTTCTTC. This translates into CASSRELAGGYNEQFF.

The rearrangement uses TRBV10-2 and TRBJ2-7, with D possibly TRBD1 on 5 matching bases. Germline CDR1 is WSHSY and CDR2 is SAAADI. This CDR3 is built from 12 residues. The V end lost 8 bases, the J end lost 2 bases, and 10 bases lay between the germline ends. Here the CDR3 reads CASGDSTYEQYF. The CDR3 nucleotides read TGCGCCAGCGGCGACAGTACCTACGAGCAGTACTTC.

V and J are TRBV27 and TRBJ2-1; a weak D match, TRBD2 (6 bases). Germline loops: CDR1 MNHEY, CDR2 SMNVEV (reference sequence). V was clipped by 5 bases and J by 4 bases, with 18 bases between them. This CDR3 has 16 amino acids. The CDR3 DNA reads TGTGCCAGCAGTCACTTCCTAGCGAGTTCTTACAATGAGCAGTTCTTC. Translating gives CASSHFLASSYNEQFF.

The rearrangement uses TRBV5-1 and TRBJ2-7, with TRBD2 identical over 9 bases. V was pared by 6 bases and J by 3 bases, with 4 bases of the junction left unmatched. Germline V gives CDR1 SGHRS, CDR2 YFSETQ. CDR3 length equals 13 residues. CDR3 amino acids: CASIGTSSYEQYF. The CDR3 nucleotides are TGCGCCAGCATAGGGACTAGCAGCTACGAGCAGTACTTC.

The chain joins TRBV27 to TRBJ2-7; a possible D gene is TRBD2 (6 bases). Per germline, CDR1 MNHEY and CDR2 SMNVEV (reference sequence). The CDR3 is 12 residues long. V lost 2 bases, J lost 4 bases, and 6 bases lay in between. The CDR3 sequence is CASSLGGYEQYF. The CDR3 bases are TGTGCCAGCAGTTTAGGGGGGTACGAGCAGTACTTC.

V and J are TRBV27 and TRBJ2-2, with D perhaps TRBD1 (6 bases). The CDR3 has 12 residues. Germline V gene sequence: CDR1 MNHEY, CDR2 SMNVEV (reference sequence). V lost 5 bases, J lost 6 bases, and 7 bases lay in between. As DNA, the CDR3 is TGTGCCAGCAGTCACAGGGCCGGGGAGCTGTTTTTT. It yields the protein CASSHRAGELFF.

This chain links TRBV4-1 with TRBJ1-5, with D uncertain. The CDR3 totals 14 residues. CDR1 is MGHRA and CDR2 is YSYEKL in the germline V gene. V gave up 3 bases and J gave up 6 bases, with 12 bases separating them. Written as DNA, the CDR3 is TGCGCCAGCAGCCAGAATTCGAGAGGTCAGCCCCAGCATTTT. Translation gives CASSQNSRGQPQHF.

This chain links TRBV19 with TRBJ2-1; 14 bases line up with TRBD2. Unmatched junction bases numbered 2, after V lost 5 bases and J lost 2 bases. Germline V CDR1 and CDR2: LNHDA, SQIVND (reference sequence). The length of the CDR3 is 16 residues. CDR3 sequence: CASSLGLAGAYNEQFF. The CDR3 DNA reads TGTGCCAGTAGTTTGGGACTAGCGGGGGCCTACAATGAGCAGTTCTTC.

V gene TRBV7-3 combines with J gene TRBJ1-5; D gene ambiguous. CDR1 and CDR2 (germline): SGHTA, FQGTGA. The CDR3 contains 13 residues. Trimming removed 5 bases at V and 7 bases at J, with 12 bases between. The CDR3 DNA reads TGTGCCAGCAGCCCAGCCTTGAGGCAGCCCCAGCATTTT. Translating gives CASSPALRQPQHF.

This clone is a singleton in its sample. The genes are TRBV5-6 and TRBJ1-5, with TRBD1 as a possible D gene (5 bases). This CDR3 spans 17 amino acids. In germline, CDR1 is SGHDT, CDR2 YYEEEE. Trimming pared 0 bases from V and 9 bases from J, leaving 22 bases between. The CDR3 protein is CASSLGAAQQGPSPQHF. For the CDR3, the DNA is TGTGCCAGCAGCTTGGGGGCTGCCCAGCAGGGTCCATCGCCCCAGCATTTT.